Below are 12 T cell receptor beta chains sequenced from a single sample in a study of regulatory T cells in long-lasting Graves disease. Documented time point: persistent/refractory GD, antithyroid drugs over 5 years with positive TRAb. There was RNA extracted from PBMCs, and the TCR library was made from it. CDR3 regions were amplified by Arm-PCR using iRepertoire HTBI primers to build TCR beta libraries. MiXCR was run by TCRdb on the multiplex PCR reads, yielding one entry per CDR3 protein. Here the sample spans over 250,000 distinct CDR3 sequences, around 20% being singletons. Sequenced here: peripheral blood mononuclear cells (PBMCs), sampled when the disease was refractory, from a patient treated with antithyroid drugs. Receptors were obtained from a female donor with Graves disease.

The rearrangement links TRBV29-1 to TRBJ1-2; D is ambiguous. CDR1 and CDR2 (germline): SQVTM, ANQGSEA. CDR3 length: 16 amino acids. The ends were cut back, 1 base at V and 6 bases at J, with 21 bases in the middle. This CDR3 is CSVEGDLVGLRHGYTF. DNA for the CDR3: TGCAGCGTTGAAGGAGATTTAGTAGGGTTGCGGCATGGCTACACCTTC.

This clonotype has a handful of counts. This could be a read error, since a much larger clone is one nucleotide away. The V and J genes are TRBV6-1 and TRBJ2-5; 12 bases are a match to TRBD2. The CDR3 length is 18 residues. Germline V gene sequence: CDR1 MNHNS, CDR2 SASEGT. The DNA of the CDR3 is TGTGGCAGCAGTGAAGCCCTAGCGGGAGGGCGACAGGGAGAGACCCAGTACTTC. It specifies CGSSEALAGGRQGETQYF.

This clonotype was recorded at least ten times. The CDR3 here is CSASSLEGYEQYF. The CDR3 DNA reads TGCAGTGCTAGTTCCTTGGAAGGCTACGAGCAGTACTTC. The chain combines TRBV20-1 with TRBJ2-7; no firm D call. V gave up 3 bases and J gave up 3 bases, with 12 bases separating them. Looked up from germline, CDR1 is DFQATT and CDR2 is SNEGSKA (reference sequence). CDR3 length: 13 residues.

At least ten counts were recorded for this clonotype. The chain employs TRBV7-2 and TRBJ2-5; 7 bases line up with TRBD2. CDR1 SGHTA and CDR2 FQGNSA come from the germline V gene. With V trimmed by 3 bases and J by 4 bases, 11 bases remained unmatched. The CDR3 consists of 16 residues. The CDR3 region is CASSLGWAGVRETQYF. In nucleotides, the CDR3 is TGTGCCAGCAGCTTGGGTTGGGCGGGAGTGCGAGAGACCCAGTACTTC. The entire variable domain, with the rest obtained from reference TRBV7-2 and TRBJ2-5, is as follows: GAGVSQSPSNKVTEKGKDVELRCDPISGHTALYWYRQSLGQGLEFLIYFQGNSAPDKSGLPSDRFSAERTGGSVSTLTIQRTQQEDSAVYLCASSLGWAGVRETQYFGPGTRLLVL.

This clonotype was counted many times. CDR3 nucleotides: TGTGCCAGCAGTGCGGGCTCATCCCAGCATTTT. Translating gives CASSAGSSQHF. The chain couples TRBV2 to TRBJ1-5; no reliable D call. Germline loops: CDR1 SNHLY, CDR2 FYNNEI. V was pared by 4 bases and J by 11 bases, with 9 bases between. This CDR3 is built from 11 residues.

This clonotype was recorded a few times. The rearrangement joins TRBV4-3 to TRBJ2-5, with a weak D call TRBD2 (7 bases). The CDR3 spans 16 residues. The V end lost 0 bases, the J end lost 4 bases, and 15 bases lay between the germline ends. The germline gives CDR1 LGHNA, CDR2 YSLEER. This CDR3 reads CASSQDLGGGAETQYF. In DNA, the CDR3 is TGCGCCAGCAGCCAAGATCTAGGGGGGGGAGCAGAGACCCAGTACTTC.

This clonotype appeared many times. The J gene is TRBJ2-2, the V gene TRBV11-2; D is undetermined. This CDR3 has 12 residues. V lost 1 base and J lost 7, with 4 bases in between. Germline V gene lookup returns CDR1 SGHAT and CDR2 FQNNGV. In DNA, the CDR3 is TGTGCCAGCAGCTTAGGTAGCGGGGAGCTGTTTTTT. This encodes CASSLGSGELFF.

This clonotype was found a few times. This chain uses TRBV29-1 with TRBJ1-1; 7 bases are a match to TRBD1. Germline V CDR1 and CDR2: SQVTM, ANQGSEA. The ends lost 6 bases at V and 11 bases at J; junction bases unmatched: 12. This CDR3 comprises 12 residues. The CDR3 sequence is CSVPGQPSGAFF. The DNA for the CDR3 is TGCAGCGTCCCGGGACAGCCCTCGGGGGCTTTCTTT.

The table lists this clonotype with many counts. CDR3 nucleotides: TGCGCCAGCAGTTCTGGGACAGGGGGTCCACAACAGTACTTC. This codes for CASSSGTGGPQQYF. This chain connects TRBV5-1 to TRBJ2-4; the match to TRBD1 covers 11 bases. Germline CDR1 is SGHRS and CDR2 is YFSETQ. The CDR3 runs to 14 residues. V was clipped by 5 bases and J by 13 bases; unmatched bases: 11.

The rearrangement links TRBV20-1 to TRBJ2-7; tentatively, D is TRBD2 (7 bases). This CDR3 comprises 15 residues. V was cut by 6 bases and J by 2 bases, with 20 bases left in between. Germline CDR1 reads DFQATT; CDR2 reads SNEGSKA (reference sequence). The CDR3 DNA is TGCAGTGCCTCCTACAGGGAGGGGCCTACCTACGAGCAGTACTTC. Its protein product is CSASYREGPTYEQYF.

In its sample, this clonotype was seen a few times. The V gene is TRBV28, the J gene TRBJ2-1; 7 nucleotides align to TRBD1. Germline V CDR1 and CDR2: MDHEN, SYDVKM. V lost 6 bases and J lost 0; bases outside the gene matches: 5. This CDR3 is built from 15 residues. This chain's CDR3 is CASREGQASYNEQFF. CDR3 sequence (DNA): TGTGCCAGCAGGGAAGGACAGGCCTCCTACAATGAGCAGTTCTTC.

The chain combines TRBV24-1 with TRBJ1-1, with D maybe TRBD1 (5 bases). Germline V gene data show CDR1 as KGHDR and CDR2 as SFDVKD. Trimming took 3 bases from V and 4 from J, leaving 8 bases between them. The CDR3 spans 13 residues. CDR3 in amino acids: CATSDGTATEAFF. The DNA of the CDR3 is TGTGCCACCAGTGATGGGACGGCCACTGAAGCTTTCTTT.